This T cell receptor beta chain emerged from a study of radiation and T cells in renal cell carcinoma. Study results and caveats: Top tumor clonotypes rose in blood 2 weeks post-radiation, then contracted. No pretreatment tumor biopsies were available for baseline clonotypes.

The CDR3 is 13 amino acids. The germline CDR1 and CDR2 sequences are MNHEY and SMNVEV (reference sequence). V lost 3 bases to trimming and J lost 6 bases, with 11 bases between them. As regards this clone: The antigen remains unidentified.

The method was immunoSEQ multiplex PCR; TCRdb's version includes in-frame clones alone and lacks a portion of them. The table lists around 94,000 clones, approximately 80% of them singletons. The time point is: blood 4 weeks post-SBRT, at nephrectomy. Treatment defined: 15 Gy SBRT to primary tumor, nephrectomy 4 weeks later. Nephrectomy followed 15 Gy stereotactic body radiation by 4 weeks. Blood was sampled at baseline, 2 weeks and 4 weeks after SBRT. This TCR came from a man in his fifties or sixties with renal cell carcinoma. Material: blood, obtained from a patient whose treatment included radiotherapy and nephrectomy. The rearrangement links TRBV27 to TRBJ1-1; tentative D call: TRBD1 (5 bases). The CDR3 reads CASSFGSGSEAFF. The CDR3 coding sequence is TGTGCCAGCAGTTTCGGCTCAGGGTCTGAAGCTTTCTTT.